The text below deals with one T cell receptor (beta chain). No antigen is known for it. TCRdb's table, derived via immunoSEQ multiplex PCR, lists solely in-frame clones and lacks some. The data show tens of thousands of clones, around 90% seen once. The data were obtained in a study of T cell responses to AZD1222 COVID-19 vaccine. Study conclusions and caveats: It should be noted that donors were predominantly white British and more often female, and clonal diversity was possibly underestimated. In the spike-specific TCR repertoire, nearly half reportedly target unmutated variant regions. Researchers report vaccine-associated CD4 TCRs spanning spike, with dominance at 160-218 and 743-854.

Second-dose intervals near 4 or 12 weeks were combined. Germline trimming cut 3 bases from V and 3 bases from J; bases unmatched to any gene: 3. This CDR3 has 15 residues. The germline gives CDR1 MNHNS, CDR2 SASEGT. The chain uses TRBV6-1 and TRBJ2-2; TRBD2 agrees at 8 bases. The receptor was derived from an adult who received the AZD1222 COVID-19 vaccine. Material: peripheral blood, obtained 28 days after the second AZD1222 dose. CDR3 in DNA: TGTGCCAGCAGTGACGGAGCGGGAGACACCGGGGAGCTGTTTTTT. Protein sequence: CASSDGAGDTGELFF.